Following are 25 T cell receptor beta chains from one sample sequenced in a study of blood T cell repertoires in COVID-19. The assay was immunoSEQ multiplex PCR, and TCRdb's table has in-frame clones only and misses some. This sample has more than 150,000 clones, with 84% found just once. The sequenced sample consisted of peripheral blood. The receptors were sampled from a woman aged 45-60 years with acute or convalescent COVID-19.

This clone was seen more than once but under ten times. This chain connects TRBV15 to TRBJ1-5; no firm D call. The CDR3 loop spans 15 amino acids. The V end was cut by 0 bases, the J end by 6 bases, with 12 bases between. Germline values: CDR1 LNHNV, CDR2 YYDKDF (reference sequence). In DNA form, the CDR3 reads TGTGCCACCAGCAGAGATACGAGGGTTGGTCAGCCCCAGCATTTT. It codes for CATSRDTRVGQPQHF.

In its sample, this clone was seen a few times. The genes are TRBV5-1 and TRBJ2-5; 9 bases are a match to TRBD1. In germline, CDR1 is SGHRS, CDR2 YFSETQ. V was clipped by 1 base and J by 5 bases; unmatched bases: 9. CDR3 length: 16 amino acids. This chain's CDR3 is CASSLYGTGFVETQYF. Here the CDR3 DNA reads TGCGCCAGCAGCTTGTATGGGACAGGGTTTGTGGAGACCCAGTACTTC. Full variable domain (outside the CDR3, taken from reference TRBV5-1 and TRBJ2-5): KAGVTQTPRYLIKTRGQQVTLSCSPISGHRSVSWYQQTPGQGLQFLFEYFSETQRNKGNFPGRFSGRQFSNSRSEMNVSTLELGDSALYLCASSLYGTGFVETQYFGPGTRLLVL.

The chain uses TRBV7-6 and TRBJ2-1; 9 bases align to TRBD1. CDR1 is SGHVS and CDR2 is FNYEAQ in the germline V gene. V gave up 5 bases and J gave up 3 bases; unmatched junction bases: 8. The CDR3 runs to 16 residues. The CDR3 region is CASSKSPGQGYNEQFF. In DNA, the CDR3 is TGTGCCAGCAGCAAATCGCCGGGACAGGGCTACAATGAGCAGTTCTTC.

V and J are TRBV4-3 and TRBJ1-2; 9 bases agree with TRBD1. V trimming: 0 bases; J trimming: 7 bases; junction bases outside the gene matches: 0. Germline assignment: CDR1 LGHNA and CDR2 YSLEER. The CDR3 contains 13 residues. Here the CDR3 reads CASSQETGGGYTF. The CDR3 region has the DNA TGCGCCAGCAGCCAAGAGACAGGGGGTGGCTACACCTTC.

This clone has a single count. The rearrangement links TRBV5-4 to TRBJ2-2; 13 nucleotides align to TRBD2. Germline V gives CDR1 SGHNT, CDR2 YYREEE (reference sequence). CDR3 length: 16 residues. With V trimmed by 4 bases and J by 5 bases, 5 bases remained unmatched. In DNA, the CDR3 is TGTGCCAGCAGCGTGGGACTAGCGGGAAGGACCGGGGAGCTGTTTTTT. Amino acid sequence: CASSVGLAGRTGELFF.

The rearrangement links TRBV18 to TRBJ2-1; 11 nucleotides align to TRBD1. CDR3 length: 16 amino acids. V lost 5 bases, J lost 12 bases, and 15 bases stayed unmatched. Looked up from germline, CDR1 is KGHSH and CDR2 is LQKENI. In DNA form, the CDR3 reads TGTGCCAGCTCATTCACCGCCGGGACAGGGGGGATGGGGCAGTTCTTC. Translating gives CASSFTAGTGGMGQFF.

The V gene is TRBV7-3, the J gene TRBJ2-1, with TRBD2 matching over 9 bases. V lost 2 bases to trimming and J lost 7 bases; unmatched junction nucleotides: 6. Germline V gene lookup returns CDR1 SGHTA and CDR2 FQGTGA. The CDR3 sequence is 15 residues long. The CDR3 loop reads CASSLASGVANEQFF. In DNA form, the CDR3 reads TGTGCCAGCAGCTTAGCTAGCGGGGTCGCGAATGAGCAGTTCTTC.

The rearrangement links TRBV6-6 to TRBJ2-7; TRBD2 agrees at 9 bases. The CDR3 is made up of 16 amino acids. V was clipped by 2 bases and J by 0 bases; unmatched bases: 5. CDR1 MNHNY and CDR2 SVGAGI come from the germline V gene (reference sequence). The CDR3 nucleotides are TGTGCCAGCAGTTACACACGACTAGCGGACTCCTACGAGCAGTACTTC. Its protein is CASSYTRLADSYEQYF.

The chain couples TRBV5-1 to TRBJ1-3; TRBD1 is a possible D gene (5 bases). CDR3 length: 16 residues. The germline gives CDR1 SGHRS, CDR2 YFSETQ. Trimming cost V 0 bases and J 0 bases, with 10 bases left between them. The CDR3 sequence is CASSLAPGVSGNTIYF. In DNA form, the CDR3 reads TGCGCCAGCAGCTTGGCCCCGGGGGTCTCTGGAAACACCATATATTTT.

This chain joins TRBV18 and TRBJ2-7; 11 nucleotides line up with TRBD2. There are 16 residues in the CDR3. CDR1 is KGHSH, CDR2 LQKENI, per germline. After removal of 0 bases from V and 3 bases from J, the junction contained 4 bases not matched to a gene. The CDR3 reads CASSPPASGGFYEQYF. In nucleotides, the CDR3 is TGTGCCAGCTCACCACCTGCTAGCGGGGGGTTCTACGAGCAGTACTTC.

In nucleotides, the CDR3 is TGTGCCAGCACCTTCACTAGCGGGGGGCAAGAGACCCAGTACTTC. Its translation: CASTFTSGGQETQYF. V gene TRBV2 combines with J gene TRBJ2-5; TRBD2 matches at 12 bases. Germline CDR1 is SNHLY and CDR2 is FYNNEI. J lost 2 bases, V lost 7 bases, and 5 bases had no gene match. The CDR3 runs 15 residues.

This clone was found a few times. CDR3 sequence reads: CASSLAGYEQYF. The CDR3 DNA reads as TGTGCCAGCAGCTTAGCCGGGTACGAGCAGTACTTC. The rearrangement joins TRBV11-2 to TRBJ2-7, with D uncertain. The germline V gene has CDR1 SGHAT and CDR2 FQNNGV. V was pared by 1 base and J by 4 bases, with 5 bases between. This CDR3 has 12 amino acids.

This clone was picked up one time. The chain couples TRBV5-1 to TRBJ2-5, with a tentative D call TRBD1 (5 bases). Looked up from germline, CDR1 is SGHRS and CDR2 is YFSETQ. Trimming pared 4 bases from V and 3 bases from J, leaving 16 bases between. The CDR3 is made up of 15 amino acids. CDR3 in DNA: TGCGCCAGCAGCCCCCCCCTGACAGCAAAAGAGACCCAGTACTTC. Amino acids: CASSPPLTAKETQYF.

This chain uses TRBV2 with TRBJ2-7; tentative D call: TRBD2 (5 bases). Trimming cost V 4 bases and J 1 base, with 11 bases left between them. The germline CDR1 and CDR2 sequences are SNHLY and FYNNEI. The CDR3 is made up of 14 amino acids. CDR3 DNA: TGTGCCAGCAGTGTGGAGCGGAGTTCCTACGAGCAGTACTTC. This gives the protein CASSVERSSYEQYF.

The chain has TRBV9 and TRBJ2-1, with 7 bases matching TRBD1. V was clipped by 2 bases and J by 6 bases; unmatched bases: 8. The CDR3 is 15 residues long. The germline gives CDR1 SGDLS, CDR2 YYNGEE. The DNA of the CDR3 is TGTGCCAGCAGCGTGGACAGGTCCCGGGTCAATGAGCAGTTCTTC. This encodes CASSVDRSRVNEQFF.

This clone was recorded only once. The chain employs TRBV10-3 and TRBJ1-3; no firm D call. Deletions cut 0 bases from V and 5 bases from J, with 20 bases between. This CDR3 region has 18 residues. Looked up from germline, CDR1 is ENHRY and CDR2 is SYGVKD. The CDR3 nucleotides are TGTGCCATCAGTGAGTCGAGTGAGTTGGGAGGTCTAAGAAACACCATATATTTT. Amino acids: CAISESSELGGLRNTIYF.

The V and J genes are TRBV19 and TRBJ2-5; 8 bases are shared with TRBD1. This CDR3 region has 15 residues. Germline V CDR1 and CDR2: LNHDA, SQIVND (reference sequence). The ends lost 3 bases at V and 3 bases at J; junction bases unmatched: 6. CDR3 region: CASSMITGGKETQYF. CDR3 DNA sequence: TGTGCCAGTAGTATGATTACAGGGGGGAAAGAGACCCAGTACTTC.

This clone was seen more than once but under ten times. V and J are TRBV5-4 and TRBJ2-5; 7 bases fit TRBD2. J gave up 5 bases and V 4 bases, and 5 bases lay outside the gene matches. Germline-derived CDR1 and CDR2 are SGHNT and YYREEE (reference sequence). This CDR3 comprises 13 residues. CDR3 sequence reads: CASSPWEGETQYF. The CDR3 coding sequence is TGTGCCAGCAGCCCCTGGGAGGGGGAGACCCAGTACTTC.

The chain has TRBV7-4 and TRBJ2-1, with D maybe TRBD2 (6 bases). The germline V and J ends were trimmed by 2 bases and 0 bases, with 14 bases remaining between them. CDR3 length: 17 residues. Germline loops: CDR1 SGHVT, CDR2 SQSDAQ. CDR3 protein: CASSLRREESSYNEQFF. CDR3 bases: TGTGCCAGCAGCTTAAGGAGGGAGGAAAGCTCCTACAATGAGCAGTTCTTC.

The gene calls are TRBV12-3 or TRBV12-4 and TRBJ2-1; 7 bases match TRBD1. Unmatched junction bases numbered 2, after V lost 7 bases and J lost 5 bases. The CDR3 runs to 12 residues. CDR3 coding DNA: TGTGCCAGCACAGGGGGACACAATGAGCAGTTCTTC. It specifies CASTGGHNEQFF.

This chain connects TRBV6-5 to TRBJ2-1; maybe TRBD2 (6 bases). In germline, CDR1 is MNHEY, CDR2 SVGAGI. The V and J ends lost 4 bases and 6 bases respectively, with 7 bases between them. The CDR3 totals 12 residues. This CDR3 is CASSFSGNEQFF. The CDR3 nucleotides are TGTGCCAGCAGTTTTAGCGGCAATGAGCAGTTCTTC.

This chain joins TRBV19 and TRBJ1-3; D call uncertain. The CDR3 is 17 residues long. From germline, CDR1 is LNHDA and CDR2 SQIVND (reference sequence). With 5 bases removed from V and 0 bases from J, the gap between germline ends came to 17 bases. CDR3 in DNA: TGTGCCAGTAGTCCCGGACTCGGAAAGGGCTCTGGAAACACCATATATTTT. It is translated as CASSPGLGKGSGNTIYF.

The genes are TRBV9 and TRBJ1-3, with 9 bases lining up with TRBD1. Germline CDR1 and CDR2: SGDLS and YYNGEE. J was trimmed by 0 bases and V by 3 bases; bases with no gene match: 4. This CDR3 is built from 16 residues. In nucleotides, the CDR3 is TGTGCCAGCAGCGAGGGGACAGGGCTCTCTGGAAACACCATATATTTT. This sequence encodes CASSEGTGLSGNTIYF.

The gene calls are TRBV19 and TRBJ2-2, with D hard to call. Trimming took 5 bases from V and 2 from J, leaving 15 bases between them. This CDR3 comprises 16 residues. Germline CDR1 LNHDA, CDR2 SQIVND (reference sequence). DNA of the CDR3: TGTGCCAGTAGTCCCTCCCCAACATCAAACACCGGGGAGCTGTTTTTT. It is translated as CASSPSPTSNTGELFF.

The CDR3 loop reads CASSARAPGGLPEKLFF. The CDR3 coding sequence is TGTGCCAGCAGCGCCCGAGCTCCAGGGGGTCTACCTGAAAAACTGTTTTTT. The V call is TRBV2, the J call TRBJ1-4; TRBD1 agrees at 7 bases. The CDR3 sequence is 17 residues long. With V trimmed by 6 bases and J by 7 bases, 17 bases remained unmatched. Germline values: CDR1 SNHLY, CDR2 FYNNEI.